The entry that follows covers one T cell receptor beta chain sequence. Other DNA sequences in this specimen translate into the identical CDR3. Profiling relied on immunoSEQ multiplex PCR, and the TCRdb table lists in-frame clones only, not all of them. Among 260,000 or so clones listed, roughly 80% were seen once. The sample comes from a study of blood T cell repertoires in COVID-19. Study-wide context: The samples span acute and convalescent COVID-19 from the United States, Italy and Spain.

V dropped 1 base and J dropped 2 bases, with 5 bases sitting between them. The CDR3 has 13 residues. The V call is TRBV12-3 or TRBV12-4, the J call TRBJ1-2, with D uncertain. The clonotype originates from a woman in her sixties or seventies with acute or convalescent COVID-19. Material: peripheral blood. In DNA form, the CDR3 reads TGTGCCAGCAGTTTAGGGCAGAACTATGGCTACACCTTC. Its protein product is CASSLGQNYGYTF.